These 19 T cell receptor beta chains were all obtained from the same sample, sequenced in a study of cytomegalovirus exposure and HLA in healthy donors. PCR used 60 Vbeta primers and 13 Jbeta primers. Produced via immunoSEQ multiplex PCR; TCRdb's table is partial and in-frame only. Of roughly 80,000 clones listed, approximately 60% are singletons. The sequencing sample was made of PBMCs. Source of these receptors: a male donor in good health and CMV-seropositive.

The CDR3 DNA sequence: TGTGCCAGCAGCGCTTATCTTTCACTCAACTATGGCTACACCTTC. Translated: CASSAYLSLNYGYTF. The genes are TRBV7-2 and TRBJ1-2; no reliable D call. Germline V CDR1 and CDR2: SGHTA, FQGNSA. Trimming removed 5 bases from V and 2 bases from J, with 15 bases in between. The CDR3 runs 15 residues.

This clone was seen only a few times. The chain employs TRBV19 and TRBJ2-5; D may be TRBD1 (6 bases). CDR3 length: 11 amino acids. Germline lookup yields CDR1 LNHDA and CDR2 SQIVND (reference sequence). V was pared by 10 bases and J by 4 bases, with 10 bases between. In nucleotides, the CDR3 is TGTGCCACCGGACAGTCAGAGACCCAGTACTTC. This gives the protein CATGQSETQYF.

This sequence joins TRBV28 and TRBJ1-6, with TRBD1 matching over 8 bases. V shed 5 bases, J shed 3 bases, and the junction held 3 bases outside the gene matches. The CDR3 runs 15 residues. The germline gives CDR1 MDHEN, CDR2 SYDVKM. CDR3 nucleotide sequence: TGTGCCAGCAGTCCGGGACAGGTCTATAATTCACCCCTCCACTTT. Encoded protein: CASSPGQVYNSPLHF.

This clone appeared a single time. The V call is TRBV6-1, the J call TRBJ1-3, with no clear D. V lost 1 base to trimming and J lost 0 bases, with 13 bases between them. Per germline, CDR1 MNHNS and CDR2 SASEGT. There are 17 residues in the CDR3. DNA for the CDR3: TGTGCCAGCAGTGAAGTTCGGGGTCTCCTCTCTGGAAACACCATATATTTT. Amino acid sequence: CASSEVRGLLSGNTIYF.

The J gene is TRBJ2-7, the V gene TRBV30; D perhaps matches TRBD1 (5 bases). V dropped 2 bases and J dropped 6 bases, with 14 bases sitting between them. Germline CDR1 reads GTSNPN; CDR2 reads SVGIG (reference sequence). The CDR3 extends over 13 amino acids. The CDR3 here is CAWSRGQGSEQYF. CDR3 sequence (DNA): TGTGCCTGGAGTAGAGGCCAGGGCTCCGAGCAGTACTTC.

The chain employs TRBV27 and TRBJ2-3, with 7 bases that match TRBD1. CDR3 length: 15 residues. The ends lost 5 bases at V and 0 bases at J; junction bases unmatched: 5. Germline CDR1 and CDR2: MNHEY and SMNVEV (reference sequence). The CDR3 DNA follows: TGTGCCAGCAGTATCGGGACAGTTAGCACAGATACGCAGTATTTT. It codes for CASSIGTVSTDTQYF.

V usage is TRBV11-3 and J usage is TRBJ1-1, with D unresolved. V was clipped by 2 bases and J by 4 bases, with 8 bases between them. Germline-derived CDR1 and CDR2 are SGHNT and YENEEA. The CDR3 contains 13 residues. The CDR3 DNA reads TGTGCCAGCAGCTTATTTTCGGGCACTGAAGCTTTCTTT. Amino acids: CASSLFSGTEAFF.

This chain links TRBV7-9 with TRBJ2-3, with D maybe TRBD1 (6 bases). The CDR3 is made up of 15 amino acids. Trimming removed 2 bases from V and 6 bases from J, with 15 bases in between. Per the germline V gene, CDR1 is SEHNR and CDR2 is FQNEAQ (reference sequence). The CDR3 spells CASSLKAPQGDTQYF. Here the CDR3 DNA reads TGTGCCAGCAGCTTAAAAGCCCCTCAGGGGGATACGCAGTATTTT.

CDR3 nucleotide sequence: TGTGCCCTCCGTGGGGGGGTTGCCACTGAAGCTTTCTTT. This gives the protein CALRGGVATEAFF. The rearrangement links TRBV30 to TRBJ1-1, with a weak D call TRBD1 (5 bases). V lost 8 bases and J lost 4, with 17 bases in between. CDR3 length: 13 amino acids. Germline values: CDR1 GTSNPN, CDR2 SVGIG (reference sequence).

The J gene is TRBJ2-1, the V gene TRBV2; tentative D call: TRBD2 (6 bases). This CDR3 region has 14 residues. With 8 bases removed from V and 0 bases from J, the gap between germline ends came to 11 bases. The V gene's germline CDR1 is SNHLY and CDR2 FYNNEI. CDR3 sequence reads: CASCRESSYNEQFF. The CDR3 DNA sequence: TGTGCCAGCTGCCGGGAGAGCTCCTACAATGAGCAGTTCTTC.

V gene TRBV2 combines with J gene TRBJ1-2; perhaps TRBD1 as D (6 bases). Trimming took 3 bases from V and 4 from J, leaving 15 bases between them. Germline V gene sequence: CDR1 SNHLY, CDR2 FYNNEI. This CDR3 is built from 15 residues. For the CDR3, the DNA is TGTGCCAGCAGTGATCGGACAGATGTTTTCTATGGCTACACCTTC. Residues: CASSDRTDVFYGYTF.

The rearrangement uses TRBV7-9 and TRBJ2-7, with TRBD2 matching over 7 bases. V gave up 4 bases and J gave up 4 bases; unmatched junction bases: 7. Germline lookup yields CDR1 SEHNR and CDR2 FQNEAQ (reference sequence). This CDR3 comprises 14 residues. The CDR3 loop is CASSSGTKKYEQYF. CDR3 nucleotide sequence: TGTGCCAGCAGCTCCGGGACTAAGAAATACGAGCAGTACTTC.

V is TRBV29-1 and J is TRBJ2-3, with a possible D match to TRBD2 (6 bases). The CDR3 spans 13 residues. CDR1 is SQVTM and CDR2 is ANQGSEA in the germline V gene. V dropped 4 bases and J dropped 1 base, with 9 bases sitting between them. CDR3 protein: CSVGPSGTDTQYF. The CDR3, as DNA: TGCAGCGTTGGGCCTAGCGGCACAGATACGCAGTATTTT.

The chain carries TRBV30 and TRBJ2-5, with a possible D match to TRBD2 (6 bases). V was shortened by 3 bases and J by 4 bases, with 21 bases between the two germline ends. Germline CDR1 GTSNPN, CDR2 SVGIG (reference sequence). This CDR3 has 16 residues. The CDR3 protein is CAWSTPIRFGGETQYF. The CDR3 DNA is TGTGCCTGGAGCACCCCGATAAGGTTCGGGGGAGAGACCCAGTACTTC.

J is TRBJ1-5 and V is TRBV21-1; TRBD1, the D gene given by the table, was not confirmed from the DNA. TRBV21-1 is flagged as a pseudogene. The CDR3 length is 14 residues. The CDR3 nucleotides are TGTGCCAGCAAGGGGGACAGGGGGCACCAGCCCCAGCATTTT. It codes for CASKGDRGHQPQHF.

The sample holds one count of this clone. V and J are TRBV9 and TRBJ2-1; D may be TRBD1 (7 bases). CDR3 length equals 16 residues. Between the trimmed V and J ends, which lost 0 bases and 3 bases, there was a span of 13 bases. Germline V gene lookup returns CDR1 SGDLS and CDR2 YYNGEE. The CDR3 region is CASSVGPGGGYNEQFF. The CDR3 DNA follows: TGTGCCAGCAGCGTAGGGCCAGGGGGAGGCTACAATGAGCAGTTCTTC.

This clone was counted a single time. The V gene is TRBV28, the J gene TRBJ2-7; 12 nucleotides agree with TRBD2. This CDR3 spans 15 amino acids. CDR1 MDHEN and CDR2 SYDVKM come from the germline V gene. The V segment lost 5 bases and the J segment 2 bases; nucleotides outside the gene matches: 4. CDR3 nucleotide sequence: TGTGCCAGCAGTCCGCTAGCGGGGGGGCCCTACGAGCAGTACTTC. Translated, it gives CASSPLAGGPYEQYF.

This clone was observed a few times. This rearrangement joins TRBV5-1 to TRBJ2-1, with 11 bases lining up with TRBD2. CDR3 size: 19 residues. CDR1 SGHRS and CDR2 YFSETQ come from the germline V gene. The V segment lost 2 bases and the J segment 0 bases; nucleotides outside the gene matches: 10. The CDR3 reads CASSFVTSGGLSSYNEQFF. In nucleotides, the CDR3 is TGCGCCAGCAGCTTTGTCACTAGCGGGGGCCTAAGCTCCTACAATGAGCAGTTCTTC.

This chain connects TRBV19 to TRBJ1-5, with D maybe TRBD1 (5 bases). There are 15 residues in the CDR3. The germline V gene encodes CDR1 LNHDA and CDR2 SQIVND (reference sequence). V gave up 6 bases and J gave up 4 bases, with 16 bases separating them. The CDR3 DNA reads TGTGCCAGTAGACCGGATGTGGGGGGTAATCAGCCCCAGCATTTT. It yields the protein CASRPDVGGNQPQHF. Looking up the rest from reference TRBV19 and TRBJ1-5 gives the full variable domain: DGGITQSPKYLFRKEGQNVTLSCEQNLNHDAMYWYRQDPGQGLRLIYYSQIVNDFQKGDIAEGYSVSREKKESFPLTVTSAQKNPTAFYLCASRPDVGGNQPQHFGDGTRLSIL.